The 6 T cell receptor beta chains below come from one sample, sequenced in a study of OX40 agonist ivuxolimab in advanced cancers. The data were produced by immunoSEQ multiplex PCR, yet TCRdb's version contains in-frame clones alone and is incomplete. Seen here are around 67,000 clones, roughly nine tenths observed once, and the top ten hold less than 2.5%. Sequencing used CD4+ or CD8+ T cells sorted from blood, obtained in a trial of the OX40 agonist ivuxolimab. These receptors came from an adult with an advanced solid tumor such as melanoma, head and neck, liver or kidney cancer.

The chain combines TRBV19 with TRBJ1-1; TRBD1 might be the D (6 bases). V dropped 4 bases and J dropped 3 bases, with 15 bases sitting between them. Germline V CDR1 and CDR2: LNHDA, SQIVND (reference sequence). The CDR3 covers 15 residues. CDR3 amino acids: CASSKAGGQDTEAFF. The CDR3 DNA is TGTGCCAGTAGTAAAGCCGGGGGCCAGGACACTGAAGCTTTCTTT. Full variable domain (missing parts from reference TRBV19 and TRBJ1-1): DGGITQSPKYLFRKEGQNVTLSCEQNLNHDAMYWYRQDPGQGLRLIYYSQIVNDFQKGDIAEGYSVSREKKESFPLTVTSAQKNPTAFYLCASSKAGGQDTEAFFGQGTRLTVV.

The chain carries TRBV18 and TRBJ2-5; a possible D gene is TRBD2 (7 bases). Germline CDR1 reads KGHSH; CDR2 reads LQKENI. This CDR3 is 15 amino acids long. V was pared by 0 bases and J by 4 bases, with 12 bases between. The CDR3 DNA follows: TGTGCCAGCTCACCACCGTCGGGGGGCGGAGAGACCCAGTACTTC. Translated: CASSPPSGGGETQYF. Full variable domain (rest looked up from reference TRBV18 and TRBJ2-5): NAGVMQNPRHLVRRRGQEARLRCSPMKGHSHVYWYRQLPEEGLKFMVYLQKENIIDESGMPKERFSAEFPKEGPSILRIQQVVRGDSAAYFCASSPPSGGGETQYFGPGTRLLVL.

V gene TRBV2 combines with J gene TRBJ1-4, with no clear D. The CDR3 length is 13 residues. Trimming stripped 2 bases from V and 10 bases from J, with 11 bases between. Germline lookup yields CDR1 SNHLY and CDR2 FYNNEI. The CDR3 spells CASSERVMGKLFF. The CDR3 region has the DNA TGTGCCAGCAGTGAACGGGTAATGGGAAAACTGTTTTTT.

The CDR3 DNA follows: TGTGCCAGCAGCCCGGCGGGACAGGGCTCTGAAAAACTGTTTTTT. The encoded protein is CASSPAGQGSEKLFF. This chain uses TRBV6-6 with TRBJ1-4; TRBD1 aligns across 9 bases. After removal of 6 bases from V and 7 bases from J, the junction contained 9 bases not matched to a gene. This CDR3 is built from 15 residues. From germline, CDR1 is MNHNY and CDR2 SVGAGI (reference sequence).

The chain couples TRBV19 to TRBJ2-7; tentatively, D is TRBD1 (5 bases). Trimming cost V 8 bases and J 2 bases, with 13 bases left between them. This CDR3 is 13 amino acids long. Germline CDR1 LNHDA, CDR2 SQIVND (reference sequence). The CDR3 loop is CASSRGGPYEQYF. For the CDR3, the DNA is TGTGCCAGTTCTAGGGGCGGCCCCTACGAGCAGTACTTC.

The genes are TRBV7-6 and TRBJ1-5; weak D call: TRBD1 (5 bases). The CDR3 length is 13 residues. V was pared by 2 bases and J by 7 bases, with 9 bases between. The germline V gene encodes CDR1 SGHVS and CDR2 FNYEAQ. CDR3: CASSLSSGQPQHF. CDR3 sequence (DNA): TGTGCCAGCAGCTTATCCTCAGGGCAGCCCCAGCATTTT.